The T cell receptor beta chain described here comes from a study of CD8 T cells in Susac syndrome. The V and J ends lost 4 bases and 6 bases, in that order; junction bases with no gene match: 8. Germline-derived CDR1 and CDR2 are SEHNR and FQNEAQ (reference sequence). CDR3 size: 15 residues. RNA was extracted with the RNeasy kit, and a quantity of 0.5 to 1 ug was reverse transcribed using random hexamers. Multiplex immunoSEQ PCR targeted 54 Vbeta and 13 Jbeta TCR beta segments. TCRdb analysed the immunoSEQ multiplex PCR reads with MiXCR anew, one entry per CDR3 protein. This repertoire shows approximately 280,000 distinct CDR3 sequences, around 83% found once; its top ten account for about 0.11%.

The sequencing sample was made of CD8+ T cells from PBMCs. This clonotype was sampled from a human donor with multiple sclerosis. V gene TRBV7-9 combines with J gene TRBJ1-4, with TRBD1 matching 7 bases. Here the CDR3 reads CASSSATGSDEKLFF. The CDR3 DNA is TGTGCCAGCAGCTCTGCGACAGGGTCCGATGAAAAACTGTTTTTT.